Each of the 25 T cell receptor beta chains below was sequenced from the same sample in a study of beta chain features in type 1 diabetes. Expressed TCRB transcripts got sequenced, as all isolated RNA was reverse transcribed. Assay: immunoSEQ multiplex PCR; the TCRdb copy retains only in-frame clones and omits some. The sample lists about 650,000 clones; roughly 12% were seen once. Antigen specificity for these receptors is unknown. Study-wide findings and caveats: In all four CD4+ subsets, TCRB CDR3 length was significantly, moderately reduced in type 1 diabetes.

Source material: naive CD4+ T cells from blood. The receptors come from a man aged 30-40 years with type 1 diabetes.

On this clone: The identical CDR3 is also encoded by other nucleotide sequences in the sample. J is TRBJ1-5 and V is TRBV27; D gene unclear. Trimming took 3 bases from V and 0 from J, leaving 6 bases between them. Germline V lookup: CDR1 MNHEY, CDR2 SMNVEV (reference sequence). The CDR3 consists of 14 residues. For the CDR3, the DNA is TGTGCCAGCAGTTTCGGTTATAGCAATCAGCCCCAGCATTTT. Encoded protein: CASSFGYSNQPQHF.

The chain has TRBV11-3 and TRBJ1-2, with D tentatively TRBD1 (5 bases). The CDR3 runs 16 residues. The germline gives CDR1 SGHNT, CDR2 YENEEA. Trimming stripped 0 bases from V and 0 bases from J, with 11 bases between. CDR3 sequence (DNA): TGTGCCAGCAGCTTAGATAAAAGGGGTCCTAACTATGGCTACACCTTC. Translation: CASSLDKRGPNYGYTF.

This clone turned up a few times. The V and J genes are TRBV23-1 and TRBJ1-3; a possible D gene is TRBD1 (5 bases). TRBV23-1 is reported as an ORF; its role is uncertain. The V end was cut by 6 bases, the J end by 9 bases, with 30 bases between. This CDR3 comprises 18 residues. CDR3: CASSRLGPLEPFASTIYF. The CDR3, as DNA: TGCGCCAGCAGCAGACTGGGACCTCTCGAACCCTTCGCGTCCACCATATATTTT.

This clone was observed a few times. The J gene is TRBJ1-6, the V gene TRBV19; D gene uncertain. Trimming removed 4 bases at V and 6 bases at J, with 1 base between. This CDR3 is 11 amino acids long. Germline values: CDR1 LNHDA, CDR2 SQIVND (reference sequence). CDR3 DNA: TGTGCCAGTAGTAGTAATTCACCCCTCCACTTT. Translating it yields CASSSNSPLHF.

V and J are TRBV7-9 and TRBJ2-7, with TRBD2 as a possible D gene (5 bases). The V gene lost 1 base and the J gene lost 6 bases, with 10 bases spanning the gap. The germline V gene encodes CDR1 SEHNR and CDR2 FQNEAQ (reference sequence). The CDR3 runs 13 residues. CDR3 sequence (DNA): TGTGCCAGCAGCTTAGGTGGTCGGGGCGAGCAGTACTTC. Translated, it gives CASSLGGRGEQYF.

This clone was seen a few times. This chain connects TRBV7-8 to TRBJ2-1; 8 nucleotides align to TRBD1. CDR1 and CDR2 from the germline V gene are SGHVS and FQNEAQ. J lost 7 bases, V lost 5 bases, and 7 bases had no gene match. This CDR3 is built from 14 residues. The CDR3 sequence: CASSLQTGVNEQFF. CDR3 nucleotide sequence: TGTGCCAGCAGCCTCCAGACAGGGGTGAATGAGCAGTTCTTC.

This clone was recorded a few times. The V gene is TRBV10-3, the J gene TRBJ1-2; D remains unclear. The germline V gene has CDR1 ENHRY and CDR2 SYGVKD. V lost 2 bases to trimming and J lost 7 bases, with 8 bases between them. The CDR3 sequence is 12 residues long. DNA of the CDR3: TGTGCCATCAGTGAGCTGAGTGGTGGCTACACCTTC. It translates to CAISELSGGYTF.

V and J are TRBV10-3 and TRBJ2-7; 7 nucleotides align to TRBD1. This CDR3 region has 14 residues. Germline loops: CDR1 ENHRY, CDR2 SYGVKD. V shed 7 bases, J shed 7 bases, and the junction held 13 bases outside the gene matches. The CDR3 region is CAITTGTALSEQYF. CDR3 nucleotide sequence: TGTGCCATCACGACCGGGACAGCCCTTTCGGAGCAGTACTTC.

This clone was counted between two and nine times. This rearrangement joins TRBV5-4 to TRBJ2-1; D is ambiguous. This CDR3 spans 15 amino acids. Germline V CDR1 and CDR2: SGHNT, YYREEE (reference sequence). The V end was cut by 4 bases, the J end by 7 bases, with 18 bases between. This chain's CDR3 is CASSPGRPSENEQFF. In DNA, the CDR3 is TGTGCCAGCAGCCCTGGAAGGCCGAGTGAGAATGAGCAGTTCTTC.

V usage is TRBV25-1 and J usage is TRBJ2-6, with D maybe TRBD2 (5 bases). Trimming took off 6 bases at V and 1 base at J, with 7 bases between the two ends. This CDR3 comprises 14 residues. Looked up from germline, CDR1 is MGHDK and CDR2 is SYGVNS. The CDR3 DNA reads as TGTGCCAGCAGCCGGAGGTCTGGGGCCAACGTCCTGACTTTC. It is translated as CASSRRSGANVLTF.

The rearrangement links TRBV4-3 to TRBJ1-6; D is uncertain. The CDR3 contains 14 residues. V was pared by 0 bases and J by 7 bases, with 7 bases between. Germline-derived CDR1 and CDR2 are LGHNA and YSLEER. In nucleotides, the CDR3 is TGCGCCAGCAGCCAAGATTTCGTCAATTCACCCCTCCACTTT. As protein: CASSQDFVNSPLHF.

The chain has TRBV18 and TRBJ2-7; the D gene could be TRBD1 or TRBD2 (5 bases each). The CDR3 has 12 residues. The germline CDR1 and CDR2 sequences are KGHSH and LQKENI. Trimming took off 6 bases at V and 4 bases at J, with 10 bases between the two ends. This CDR3 is CASSWDGYEQYF. CDR3 DNA: TGTGCCAGCTCGTGGGACGGATACGAGCAGTACTTC.

In this sample, this clone turned up a few times. This sequence joins TRBV6-1 and TRBJ1-2; 7 bases map to TRBD1. CDR1 and CDR2 (germline): MNHNS, SASEGT. The length of the CDR3 is 16 residues. V shed 4 bases and J 1 base; nucleotides not matched to a gene: 9. The CDR3 DNA reads as TGTGCCAGCAGTGGGACCTGGGACAGCATTAACTATGGCTACACCTTC. It specifies CASSGTWDSINYGYTF.

Only a few counts were recorded for this clone. V gene TRBV28 combines with J gene TRBJ2-7; D is tentatively TRBD1 or TRBD2 (5 bases each). The germline gives CDR1 MDHEN, CDR2 SYDVKM. The CDR3 contains 14 residues. Trimming shortened V by 7 bases and J by 2 bases, and 15 bases separated the two germline ends. CDR3 amino acids: CASTTGTDTYEQYF. The CDR3, as DNA: TGTGCCAGCACTACCGGGACCGACACCTACGAGCAGTACTTC.

J is TRBJ2-7 and V is TRBV6-1; D gene ambiguous. Germline CDR1 and CDR2: MNHNS and SASEGT. The germline V and J ends were trimmed by 0 bases and 2 bases, with 11 bases remaining between them. This CDR3 comprises 15 residues. This chain's CDR3 is CASSEAPTLTYEQYF. CDR3 DNA: TGTGCCAGCAGTGAAGCACCAACTTTAACCTACGAGCAGTACTTC.

The chain uses TRBV29-1 and TRBJ2-1, with 8 bases aligning to TRBD2. This CDR3 has 13 amino acids. Germline values: CDR1 SQVTM, CDR2 ANQGSEA. V lost 7 bases to trimming and J lost 0 bases; unmatched junction nucleotides: 2. The CDR3 sequence: CSGLASSYNEQFF. CDR3 bases: TGCAGCGGACTAGCGAGCTCCTACAATGAGCAGTTCTTC.

The chain links TRBV10-3 to TRBJ1-1; D remains unclear. The germline CDR1 and CDR2 sequences are ENHRY and SYGVKD. The CDR3 has 16 amino acids. Trimming pared 0 bases from V and 0 bases from J, leaving 11 bases between. DNA for the CDR3: TGTGCCATCAGTGAGTCGTCATTGGGCATGAACACTGAAGCTTTCTTT. It codes for CAISESSLGMNTEAFF.

The chain joins TRBV18 to TRBJ2-5, with 8 nucleotides matching TRBD2. Germline lookup yields CDR1 KGHSH and CDR2 LQKENI. The CDR3 consists of 14 residues. The V gene end was trimmed by 5 bases and the J gene end by 2 bases; junction bases not matched to a gene: 4. CDR3 sequence (DNA): TGTGCCAGCTCATCCGGACTAGCTCAAGAGACCCAGTACTTC. Protein: CASSSGLAQETQYF.

The V call is TRBV7-8, the J call TRBJ1-5; TRBD1 matches 7 bases. Unmatched junction bases numbered 11, after V lost 5 bases and J lost 4 bases. The CDR3 consists of 16 residues. Germline loops: CDR1 SGHVS, CDR2 FQNEAQ. The CDR3 is CASSASGTAANQPQHF. CDR3 sequence (DNA): TGTGCCAGCAGCGCGTCCGGGACAGCCGCAAATCAGCCCCAGCATTTT.

This chain uses TRBV25-1 with TRBJ2-3, with 10 bases that match TRBD2. V lost 5 bases to trimming and J lost 2 bases; unmatched junction nucleotides: 10. CDR3 length equals 17 residues. The germline CDR1 and CDR2 sequences are MGHDK and SYGVNS. The CDR3 loop reads CASSNSGTSVNTDTQYF. The CDR3 DNA reads TGTGCCAGCAGTAACTCGGGGACTAGCGTGAACACAGATACGCAGTATTTT. The full variable domain, its missing parts supplied by reference TRBV25-1 and TRBJ2-3, is EADIYQTPRYLVIGTGKKITLECSQTMGHDKMYWYQQDPGMELHLIHYSYGVNSTEKGDLSSESTVSRIRTEHFPLTLESARPSHTSQYLCASSNSGTSVNTDTQYFGPGTRLTVL.

A few counts support this clone. This chain links TRBV7-2 with TRBJ2-2; tentatively, D is TRBD1 or TRBD2 (5 bases each). The V and J ends lost 7 bases and 9 bases respectively, with 15 bases between them. CDR3 length equals 13 residues. From germline, CDR1 is SGHTA and CDR2 FQGNSA. In DNA, the CDR3 is TGTGCCAGCACCCGGGACCCCCCAAGGGAGCTGTTTTTT. This sequence encodes CASTRDPPRELFF.

This clone has just a few counts. The gene calls are TRBV11-2 and TRBJ1-6; tentatively, D is TRBD1 (5 bases). Trimming stripped 0 bases from V and 7 bases from J, with 10 bases between. The CDR3 is 15 amino acids. Germline loops: CDR1 SGHAT, CDR2 FQNNGV. For the CDR3, the DNA is TGTGCCAGCAGCTTAGATCAGGGTGGGAATTCACCCCTCCACTTT. Its translation: CASSLDQGGNSPLHF. The full variable domain, rest sourced from reference TRBV11-2 and TRBJ1-6, is EAGVAQSPRYKIIEKRQSVAFWCNPISGHATLYWYQQILGQGPKLLIQFQNNGVVDDSQLPKDRFSAERLKGVDSTLKIQPAKLEDSAVYLCASSLDQGGNSPLHFGNGTRLTVT.

The rearrangement links TRBV14 to TRBJ2-1, with D perhaps matching TRBD1 (5 bases). Trimming shortened V by 4 bases and J by 8 bases, and 9 bases separated the two germline ends. There are 12 residues in the CDR3. CDR1 and CDR2 from the germline V gene are SGHDN and FVKESK. CDR3 nucleotides: TGTGCCAGCAGCCCGCAGGGCTATGAGCAGTTCTTC. Translated, it gives CASSPQGYEQFF.

The rearrangement links TRBV18 to TRBJ2-2; possibly TRBD1 or TRBD2 for D (5 bases each). Germline CDR1 KGHSH, CDR2 LQKENI. The V end lost 0 bases, the J end lost 5 bases, and 7 bases lay between the germline ends. This CDR3 is 14 amino acids long. CDR3 sequence reads: CASSPPGETGELFF. DNA of the CDR3: TGTGCCAGCTCACCACCGGGGGAAACCGGGGAGCTGTTTTTT.

This clone was found a few times. V and J are TRBV5-1 and TRBJ2-5; the D call may be TRBD1 or TRBD2 (5 bases each). CDR1 is SGHRS and CDR2 is YFSETQ in the germline V gene. The CDR3 is made up of 13 amino acids. With 6 bases removed from V and 7 bases from J, the gap between germline ends came to 16 bases. The DNA for the CDR3 is TGCGCCAGCAATCTTGGGACCCCCGGGACCCAGTACTTC. As protein: CASNLGTPGTQYF.